This T cell receptor beta chain was sequenced during a study of CD8 T cells in ankylosing spondylitis. Points from the study as a whole: Both synovial fluid and blood in reactive arthritis had previously been reported to carry some motif variants. A TCR beta motif made of fewer than ten highly homologous variants seemed typical of ankylosing spondylitis blood. In ankylosing spondylitis patients, matched synovial fluid reportedly showed significant enrichment of disease-linked clones.

This CDR3 is built from 14 residues. The V gene lost 3 bases and the J gene lost 4 bases, with 12 bases spanning the gap. Germline V gene sequence: CDR1 SGHAT, CDR2 FQDESV (reference sequence). Turning to this clonotype: Its antigen is not identified.

Researchers built TCR beta libraries using quantitative 5'-RACE with molecular barcodes. TCRdb re-called the 5' RACE reads with MiXCR, one entry per CDR3 protein. This table holds 220,000 or so distinct CDR3 sequences, about 10% found once. Source material: blood, either unsorted or a sorted T cell fraction (not recorded which). The chain couples TRBV11-1 to TRBJ1-1, with D tentatively TRBD1 (6 bases). This receptor was identified in a male donor with ankylosing spondylitis or in good health (not recorded which). CDR3 sequence (DNA): TGTGCCAGCAGCTTCGCAGGGGAAATCACTGAAGCTTTCTTT. Residues: CASSFAGEITEAFF.